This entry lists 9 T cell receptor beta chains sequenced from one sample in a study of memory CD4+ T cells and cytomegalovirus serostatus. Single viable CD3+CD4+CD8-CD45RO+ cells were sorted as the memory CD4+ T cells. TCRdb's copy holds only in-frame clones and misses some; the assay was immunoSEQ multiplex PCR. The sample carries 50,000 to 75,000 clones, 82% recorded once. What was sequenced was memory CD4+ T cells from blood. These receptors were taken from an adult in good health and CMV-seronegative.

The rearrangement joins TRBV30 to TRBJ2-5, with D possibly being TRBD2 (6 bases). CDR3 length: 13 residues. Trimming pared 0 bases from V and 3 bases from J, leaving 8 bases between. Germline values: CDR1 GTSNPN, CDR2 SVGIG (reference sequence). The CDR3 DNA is TGTGCCTGGAGTGTGTGGGGGGAAGAGACCCAGTACTTC. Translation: CAWSVWGEETQYF.

The CDR3 DNA reads TGTGCCAACCCGTCGAGGGGGGGACACCCGGACGCCACTGAAGCTTTCTTT. Translating gives CANPSRGGHPDATEAFF. The chain joins TRBV2 to TRBJ1-1, with D perhaps matching TRBD1 (6 bases). Germline assignment: CDR1 SNHLY and CDR2 FYNNEI. This CDR3 region has 17 residues. Trimming removed 10 bases from V and 4 bases from J, with 28 bases in between.

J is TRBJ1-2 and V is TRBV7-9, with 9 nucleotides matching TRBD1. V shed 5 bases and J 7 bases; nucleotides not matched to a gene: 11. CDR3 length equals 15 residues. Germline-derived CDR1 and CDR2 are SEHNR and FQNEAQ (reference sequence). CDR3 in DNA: TGTGCCAGCAGCCCCCTCCCCGGGACAGGGTTTGGCTACACCTTC. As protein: CASSPLPGTGFGYTF.

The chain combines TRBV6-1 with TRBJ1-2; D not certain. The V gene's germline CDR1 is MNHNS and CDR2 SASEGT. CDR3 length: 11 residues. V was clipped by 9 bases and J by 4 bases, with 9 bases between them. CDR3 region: CARRESYGYTF. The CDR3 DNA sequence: TGTGCCAGGAGAGAATCCTATGGCTACACCTTC.

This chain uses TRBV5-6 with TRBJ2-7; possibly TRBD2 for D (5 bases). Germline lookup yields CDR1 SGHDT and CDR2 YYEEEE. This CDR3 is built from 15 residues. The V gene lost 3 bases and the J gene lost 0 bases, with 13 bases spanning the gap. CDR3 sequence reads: CASSSRVLYSYEQYF. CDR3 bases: TGTGCCAGCAGCTCGCGGGTTTTATACTCCTACGAGCAGTACTTC.

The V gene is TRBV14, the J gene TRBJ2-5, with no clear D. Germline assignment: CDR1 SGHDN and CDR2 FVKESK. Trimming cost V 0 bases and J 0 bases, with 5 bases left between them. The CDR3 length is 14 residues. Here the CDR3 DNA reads TGTGCCAGCAGCCAAGACAGGTACCAAGAGACCCAGTACTTC. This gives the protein CASSQDRYQETQYF.

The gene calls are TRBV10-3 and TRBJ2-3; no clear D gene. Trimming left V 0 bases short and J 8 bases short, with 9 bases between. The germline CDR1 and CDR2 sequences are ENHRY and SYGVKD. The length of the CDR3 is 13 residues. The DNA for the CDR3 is TGTGCCATCAGTGAGTCCGCGAGTGGTACGCAGTATTTT. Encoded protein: CAISESASGTQYF.

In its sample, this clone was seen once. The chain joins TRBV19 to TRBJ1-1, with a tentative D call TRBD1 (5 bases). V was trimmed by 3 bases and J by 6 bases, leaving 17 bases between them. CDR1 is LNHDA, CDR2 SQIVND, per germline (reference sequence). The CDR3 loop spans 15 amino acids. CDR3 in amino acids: CASSIAVGGVAEAFF. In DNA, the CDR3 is TGTGCCAGTAGTATTGCGGTTGGAGGGGTGGCTGAAGCTTTCTTT. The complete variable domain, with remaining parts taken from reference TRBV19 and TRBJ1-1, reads DGGITQSPKYLFRKEGQNVTLSCEQNLNHDAMYWYRQDPGQGLRLIYYSQIVNDFQKGDIAEGYSVSREKKESFPLTVTSAQKNPTAFYLCASSIAVGGVAEAFFGQGTRLTVV.

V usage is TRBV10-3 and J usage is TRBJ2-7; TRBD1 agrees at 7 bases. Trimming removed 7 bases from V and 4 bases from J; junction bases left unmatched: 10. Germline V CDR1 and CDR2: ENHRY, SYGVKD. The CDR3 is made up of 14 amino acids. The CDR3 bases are TGTGCCATCAAAGGACAGGTGGGGTCGTACGAGCAGTACTTC. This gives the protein CAIKGQVGSYEQYF.